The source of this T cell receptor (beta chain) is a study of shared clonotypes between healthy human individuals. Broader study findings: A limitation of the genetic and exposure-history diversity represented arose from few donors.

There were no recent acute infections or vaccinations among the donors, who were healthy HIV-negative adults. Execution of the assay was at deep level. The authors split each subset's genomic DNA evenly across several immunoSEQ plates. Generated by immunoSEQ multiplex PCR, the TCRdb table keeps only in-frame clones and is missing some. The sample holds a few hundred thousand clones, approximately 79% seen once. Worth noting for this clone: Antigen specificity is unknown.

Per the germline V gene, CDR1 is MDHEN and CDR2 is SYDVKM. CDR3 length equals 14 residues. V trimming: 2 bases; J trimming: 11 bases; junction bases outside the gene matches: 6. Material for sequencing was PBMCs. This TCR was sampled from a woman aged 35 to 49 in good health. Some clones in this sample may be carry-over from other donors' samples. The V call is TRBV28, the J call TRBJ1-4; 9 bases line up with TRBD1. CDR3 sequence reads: CASSLPDRGWKLFF. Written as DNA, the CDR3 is TGTGCCAGCAGTTTACCCGACAGGGGGTGGAAACTGTTTTTT.